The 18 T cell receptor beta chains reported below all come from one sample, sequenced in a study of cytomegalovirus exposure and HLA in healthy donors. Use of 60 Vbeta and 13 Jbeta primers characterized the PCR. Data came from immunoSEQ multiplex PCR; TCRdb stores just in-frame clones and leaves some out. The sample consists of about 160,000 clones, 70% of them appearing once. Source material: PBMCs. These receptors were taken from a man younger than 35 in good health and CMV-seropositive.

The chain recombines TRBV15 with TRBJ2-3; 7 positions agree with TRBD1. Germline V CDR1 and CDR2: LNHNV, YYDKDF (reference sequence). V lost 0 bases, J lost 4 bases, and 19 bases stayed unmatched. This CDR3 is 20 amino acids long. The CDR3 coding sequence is TGTGCCACCAGCAGAGATCCGCTTGATTCTGGACAGGTCATGGCAGATACGCAGTATTTT. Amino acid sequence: CATSRDPLDSGQVMADTQYF.

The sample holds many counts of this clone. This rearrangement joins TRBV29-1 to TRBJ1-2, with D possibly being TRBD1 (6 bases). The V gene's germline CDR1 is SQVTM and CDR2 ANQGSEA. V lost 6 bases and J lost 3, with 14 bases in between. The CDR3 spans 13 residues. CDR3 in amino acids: CSVGEGVDYGYTF. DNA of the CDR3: TGCAGCGTGGGGGAGGGGGTCGACTATGGCTACACCTTC.

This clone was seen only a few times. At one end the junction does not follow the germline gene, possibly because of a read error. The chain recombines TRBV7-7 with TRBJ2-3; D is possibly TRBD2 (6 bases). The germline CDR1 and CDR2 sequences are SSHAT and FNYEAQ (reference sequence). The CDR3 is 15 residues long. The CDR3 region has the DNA TGTGCTAGCAGCTTAGGAATAGCGGACACAGATACGCAGTATTTT. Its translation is CASSLGIADTDTQYF.

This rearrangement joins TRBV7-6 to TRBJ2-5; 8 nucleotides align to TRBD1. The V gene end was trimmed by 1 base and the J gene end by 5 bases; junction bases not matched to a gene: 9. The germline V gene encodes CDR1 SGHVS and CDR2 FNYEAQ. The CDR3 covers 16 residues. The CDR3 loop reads CASSLGTRGLGETQYF. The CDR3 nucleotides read TGTGCCAGCAGCTTAGGGACCAGGGGGCTAGGGGAGACCCAGTACTTC.

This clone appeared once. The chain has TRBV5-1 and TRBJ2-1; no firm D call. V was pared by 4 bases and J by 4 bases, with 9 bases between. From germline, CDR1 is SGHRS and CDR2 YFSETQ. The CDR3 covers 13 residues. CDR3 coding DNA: TGCGCCAGCAGCGACTCAACTTACAATGAGCAGTTCTTC. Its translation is CASSDSTYNEQFF.

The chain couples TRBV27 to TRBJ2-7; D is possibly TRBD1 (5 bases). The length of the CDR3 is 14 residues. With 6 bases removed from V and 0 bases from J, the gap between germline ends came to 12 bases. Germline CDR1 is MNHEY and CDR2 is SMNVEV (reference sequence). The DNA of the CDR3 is TGTGCCAGCAGGCTTGGCGACAGCTCCTACGAGCAGTACGTC. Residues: CASRLGDSSYEQYV.

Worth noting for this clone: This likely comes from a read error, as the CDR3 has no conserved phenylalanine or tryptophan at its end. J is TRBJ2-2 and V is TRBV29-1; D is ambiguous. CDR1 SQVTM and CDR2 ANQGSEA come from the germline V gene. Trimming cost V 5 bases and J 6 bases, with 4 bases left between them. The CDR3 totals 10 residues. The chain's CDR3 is CSVMAGELFS. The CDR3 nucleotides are TGCAGCGTTATGGCCGGGGAGCTGTTTTCT.

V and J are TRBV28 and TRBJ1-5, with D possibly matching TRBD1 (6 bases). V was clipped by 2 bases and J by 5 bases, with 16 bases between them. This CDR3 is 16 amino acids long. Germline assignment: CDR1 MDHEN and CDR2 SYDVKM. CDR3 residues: CASSLPPGAGYQPQHF. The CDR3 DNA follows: TGTGCCAGCAGTTTACCCCCAGGGGCGGGTTATCAGCCCCAGCATTTT.

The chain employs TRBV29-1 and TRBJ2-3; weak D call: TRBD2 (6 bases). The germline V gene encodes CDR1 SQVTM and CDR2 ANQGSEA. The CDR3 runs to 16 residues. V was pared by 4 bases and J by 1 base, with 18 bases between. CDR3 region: CSVGLERESGTDTQYF. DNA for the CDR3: TGCAGCGTTGGCCTCGAACGGGAGTCGGGCACAGATACGCAGTATTTT.

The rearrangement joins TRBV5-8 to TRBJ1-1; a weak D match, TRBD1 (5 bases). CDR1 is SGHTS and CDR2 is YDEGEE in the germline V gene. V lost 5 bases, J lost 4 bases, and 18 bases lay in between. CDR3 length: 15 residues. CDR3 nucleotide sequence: TGTGCCAGCAGTTGGGCGGGGGGTAGTATCACTGAAGCTTTCTTT. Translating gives CASSWAGGSITEAFF.

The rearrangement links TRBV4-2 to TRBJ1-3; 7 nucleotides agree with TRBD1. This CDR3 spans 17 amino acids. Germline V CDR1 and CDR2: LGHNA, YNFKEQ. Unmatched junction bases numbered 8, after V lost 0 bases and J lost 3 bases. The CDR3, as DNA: TGTGCCAGCAGCCAAGAGTTTGGAGGGGGCAGTGGAAACACCATATATTTT. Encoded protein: CASSQEFGGGSGNTIYF.

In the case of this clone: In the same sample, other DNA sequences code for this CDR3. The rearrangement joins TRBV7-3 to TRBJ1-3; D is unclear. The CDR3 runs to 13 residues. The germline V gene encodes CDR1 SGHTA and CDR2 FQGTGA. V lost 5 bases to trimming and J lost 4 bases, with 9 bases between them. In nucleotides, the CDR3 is TGTGCCAGCAGCCCTAACCCGGGAAACACCATATATTTT. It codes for CASSPNPGNTIYF.

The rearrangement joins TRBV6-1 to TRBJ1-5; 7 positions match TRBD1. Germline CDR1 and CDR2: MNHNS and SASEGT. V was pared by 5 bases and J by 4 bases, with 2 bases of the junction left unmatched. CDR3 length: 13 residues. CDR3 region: CASSTGENQPQHF. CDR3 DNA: TGTGCCAGCAGTACAGGGGAGAATCAGCCCCAGCATTTT.

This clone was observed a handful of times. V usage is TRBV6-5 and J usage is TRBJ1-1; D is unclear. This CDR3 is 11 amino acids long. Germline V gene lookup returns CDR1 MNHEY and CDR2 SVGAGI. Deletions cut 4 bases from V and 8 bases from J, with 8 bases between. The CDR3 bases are TGTGCCAGCAGTTCCGGAGAAGAAGCTTTCTTT. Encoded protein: CASSSGEEAFF.

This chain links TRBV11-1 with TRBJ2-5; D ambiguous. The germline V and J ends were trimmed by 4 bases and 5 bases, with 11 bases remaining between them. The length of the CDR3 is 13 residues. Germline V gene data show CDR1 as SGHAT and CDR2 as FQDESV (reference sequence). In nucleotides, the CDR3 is TGTGCCAGCAGCTCCAATCCCAGGGAGACCCAGTACTTC. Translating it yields CASSSNPRETQYF. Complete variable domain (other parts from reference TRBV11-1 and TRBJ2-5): EAEVAQSPRYKITEKSQAVAFWCDPISGHATLYWYRQILGQGPELLVQFQDESVVDDSQLPKDRFSAERLKGVDSTLKIQPAELGDSAMYLCASSSNPRETQYFGPGTRLLVL.

The CDR3 loop reads CASSVTAELNTGELFF. In DNA, the CDR3 is TGTGCCAGCAGTGTTACAGCGGAGTTGAACACCGGGGAGCTGTTTTTT. The chain combines TRBV6-1 with TRBJ2-2, with D perhaps matching TRBD2 (5 bases). The germline CDR1 and CDR2 sequences are MNHNS and SASEGT. The CDR3 contains 16 residues. The V end was cut by 4 bases, the J end by 1 base, with 13 bases between.

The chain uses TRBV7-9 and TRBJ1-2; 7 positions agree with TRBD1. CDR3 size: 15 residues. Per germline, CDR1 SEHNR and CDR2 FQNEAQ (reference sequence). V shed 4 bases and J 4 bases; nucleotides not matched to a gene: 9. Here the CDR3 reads CASSSPATGSYGYTF. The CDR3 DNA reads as TGTGCCAGCAGCTCCCCCGCGACAGGGTCCTATGGCTACACCTTC.

CDR3 sequence: CASSYILAGGRETQYF. The CDR3 region has the DNA TGTGCCAGCAGTTACATCCTAGCGGGGGGGCGAGAGACCCAGTACTTC. V and J are TRBV6-6 and TRBJ2-5, with TRBD2 identical over 12 bases. J gave up 4 bases and V 2 bases, and 5 bases lay outside the gene matches. The germline CDR1 and CDR2 sequences are MNHNY and SVGAGI (reference sequence). This CDR3 has 16 amino acids.